This T cell receptor (beta chain) appears in the sequencing data of a study of tumor-infiltrating lymphocytes in primary liver carcinoma. Study-wide points: Being bulk and unsorted, samples allowed no CD4+ and CD8+ repertoire comparison. Among the pair types, tumor region pairs showed more overlap than tumor-adjacent and tumor-blood pairs.

Points on this clonotype: Its matching antigen is unknown.

With a constant-region primer, TCR beta cDNA was made from 450 to 550 ng of total RNA. Three nested multiplex PCR rounds, a slightly modified ARM-PCR method, built the TCR beta libraries. In the first two PCR rounds, TRBV1-TRBV30 forward primers were paired with a C-beta reverse primer, and each round lasted roughly 9 cycles. TCRdb called the multiplex PCR reads again in MiXCR, with one record for every CDR3 protein. The table has a few hundred thousand distinct CDR3 sequences, nearly 60% seen once. The source of the blood RNA was unsorted whole blood, and germline DNA was extracted as well. Before the surgical procedure, around 4 milliliters of peripheral blood were collected. The ends were cut back, 6 bases at V and 10 bases at J, with 22 bases in the middle. This CDR3 spans 16 amino acids.

The V call is TRBV23-1, the J call TRBJ1-6; D ambiguous. TRBV23-1 is noted as an ORF with a role that remains uncertain. The sequenced sample consisted of peripheral blood. The receptor was isolated from a woman aged 25 to 39 with primary liver carcinoma and hepatitis B virus infection. The CDR3 DNA sequence: TGCGCCAGCAGCCTAGAATGTGATAGAGCGGGCTCACCCCTCCACTTT. Translation: CASSLECDRAGSPLHF.